A single sample is the source of the 20 T cell receptor beta chains below, sequenced in a study of blood T cell repertoires in COVID-19. Some clones are missing from TCRdb's copy, which holds only in-frame ones; the method was immunoSEQ multiplex PCR. The sample carries 250,000 to 350,000 clones, around nine tenths recorded once. The specimen sequenced was peripheral blood. The receptors here all came from a man aged 25-45 years with acute or convalescent COVID-19.

The chain employs TRBV28 and TRBJ2-3; no reliable D call. CDR1 MDHEN and CDR2 SYDVKM come from the germline V gene. Trimming stripped 9 bases from V and 0 bases from J, with 10 bases between. This CDR3 has 13 amino acids. The CDR3 nucleotides are TGTGCCAGTCGAGGAACTAGCACAGATACGCAGTATTTT. Protein sequence: CASRGTSTDTQYF.

A single count supports this clone. The chain employs TRBV7-6 and TRBJ2-1, with 10 bases fitting TRBD2. V lost 5 bases to trimming and J lost 10 bases; unmatched junction nucleotides: 5. Germline V lookup: CDR1 SGHVS, CDR2 FNYEAQ. This CDR3 contains 13 residues. The CDR3 DNA sequence: TGTGCCAGCAGCCTTAGCGGGAGGTGGGAGCAGTTCTTC. Its translation is CASSLSGRWEQFF.

CDR3 amino acids: CASSQTAGYGYTF. CDR3 nucleotides: TGTGCCAGCAGTCAGACAGCCGGCTATGGCTACACCTTC. V and J are TRBV12-3 or TRBV12-4 and TRBJ1-2, with a possible D match to TRBD1 (5 bases). The CDR3 consists of 13 residues. Trimming left V 5 bases short and J 4 bases short, with 11 bases between.

The CDR3 is CASSPSSYSSIEQFF. The CDR3 bases are TGTGCCAGCTCACCATCGTCTTACAGTTCCATTGAGCAGTTCTTC. The chain couples TRBV18 to TRBJ2-1, with D unresolved. Between the trimmed V and J ends, which lost 2 bases and 9 bases, there was a span of 17 bases. The CDR3 totals 15 residues. CDR1 is KGHSH and CDR2 is LQKENI in the germline V gene.

CDR3 region: CASSSRWGQGEVKQYF. DNA for the CDR3: TGTGCCAGCAGCTCCCGGTGGGGACAGGGGGAAGTGAAGCAGTACTTC. The genes are TRBV28 and TRBJ2-7; 11 positions agree with TRBD1. This CDR3 is 16 amino acids long. J lost 8 bases, V lost 6 bases, and 15 bases had no gene match. Germline V gene sequence: CDR1 MDHEN, CDR2 SYDVKM.

The V call is TRBV25-1, the J call TRBJ2-4, with D tentatively TRBD1 (6 bases). Germline V CDR1 and CDR2: MGHDK, SYGVNS. V shed 3 bases and J shed 0 bases, with 12 bases lying between them. CDR3 size: 16 residues. The CDR3 DNA reads as TGTGCCAGCAGTGACCCGACAGGAGTAGCCAAAAACATTCAGTACTTC. Translating gives CASSDPTGVAKNIQYF.

The rearrangement joins TRBV18 to TRBJ1-2, with D perhaps TRBD1 (5 bases). Germline V lookup: CDR1 KGHSH, CDR2 LQKENI. The CDR3 contains 13 residues. Trimming took off 2 bases at V and 8 bases at J, with 12 bases between the two ends. CDR3 loop: CASSPGPGGGYTF. DNA for the CDR3: TGTGCCAGCTCACCAGGCCCCGGGGGAGGCTACACCTTC.

The genes are TRBV2 and TRBJ2-7; 7 bases fit TRBD2. The CDR3 has 13 residues. The ends lost 8 bases at V and 3 bases at J; junction bases unmatched: 7. Germline lookup yields CDR1 SNHLY and CDR2 FYNNEI. This chain's CDR3 is CASGPGGFYEQYF. The CDR3 bases are TGTGCCAGCGGGCCGGGAGGCTTCTACGAGCAGTACTTC.

The chain uses TRBV6-1 and TRBJ2-1, with D possibly TRBD2 on 5 matching bases. The length of the CDR3 is 14 residues. Germline CDR1 MNHNS, CDR2 SASEGT. Trimming pared 7 bases from V and 2 bases from J, leaving 12 bases between. CDR3 sequence: CASTALETYNEQFF. In DNA form, the CDR3 reads TGTGCCAGCACGGCACTAGAGACCTACAATGAGCAGTTCTTC.

The chain joins TRBV19 to TRBJ1-4; D unresolved. This CDR3 has 14 residues. Germline V gene sequence: CDR1 LNHDA, CDR2 SQIVND (reference sequence). The V gene lost 3 bases and the J gene lost 8 bases, with 13 bases spanning the gap. Here the CDR3 DNA reads TGTGCCAGTAGTATTGGGTCTTTCGGGGAAAAACTGTTTTTT. Translated, it gives CASSIGSFGEKLFF.

The chain combines TRBV4-1 with TRBJ2-5; 11 positions agree with TRBD2. This CDR3 region has 17 residues. In germline, CDR1 is MGHRA, CDR2 YSYEKL. The trim removed 0 bases at V and 1 base at J, leaving 4 bases unmatched. In DNA form, the CDR3 reads TGCGCCAGCAGCCAAGATTCTAGCGGGAGGCCCCAAGAGACCCAGTACTTC. Translation: CASSQDSSGRPQETQYF.

This clone was counted a single time. This chain uses TRBV21-1 with TRBJ2-1; TRBD1, the D gene given by the table, was not confirmed from the DNA. TRBV21-1 is a known pseudogene. The CDR3 runs to 18 residues. In DNA, the CDR3 is TGTGCCAGCAGCAAAGGGGGGGGCGGCCGGGACAGGGGCCCTCGGGAGTTCTTC. Translated, it gives CASSKGGGGRDRGPREFF.

The gene calls are TRBV19 and TRBJ1-2; perhaps TRBD1 as D (6 bases). The CDR3 loop spans 19 amino acids. Trimming pared 5 bases from V and 0 bases from J, leaving 25 bases between. The V gene's germline CDR1 is LNHDA and CDR2 SQIVND (reference sequence). CDR3 amino acids: CASSVYTSHRVGTNYGYTF. CDR3 coding DNA: TGTGCCAGTAGTGTTTATACCTCCCACAGGGTCGGTACTAACTATGGCTACACCTTC.

In regard to this clone: This specimen includes other DNA sequences encoding the same CDR3. The J gene is TRBJ1-1, the V gene TRBV6-5; TRBD1 is a possible D gene (6 bases). In germline, CDR1 is MNHEY, CDR2 SVGAGI. The CDR3 runs to 13 residues. With 5 bases removed from V and 5 bases from J, the gap between germline ends came to 12 bases. CDR3 sequence reads: CASSPRGQTEAFF. In DNA, the CDR3 is TGTGCCAGCAGTCCACGCGGACAGACTGAAGCTTTCTTT.

This chain joins TRBV9 and TRBJ1-5, with D unresolved. The CDR3 runs 14 residues. Per the germline V gene, CDR1 is SGDLS and CDR2 is YYNGEE. V lost 1 base and J 8 bases, leaving 13 bases between the germline ends. This CDR3 is CASSVNPGSEPQHF. CDR3 bases: TGTGCCAGCAGCGTAAATCCGGGTTCTGAGCCCCAGCATTTT.

The chain uses TRBV28 and TRBJ2-7, with D possibly matching TRBD1 (5 bases). V lost 3 bases to trimming and J lost 0 bases, with 21 bases between them. The CDR3 consists of 18 residues. The V gene's germline CDR1 is MDHEN and CDR2 SYDVKM. CDR3 region: CASSFPIYRNIPSYEQYF. The CDR3 DNA is TGTGCCAGCAGTTTCCCCATTTACAGGAATATACCCTCCTACGAGCAGTACTTC. The full variable domain, completed using reference TRBV28 and TRBJ2-7, is DVKVTQSSRYLVKRTGEKVFLECVQDMDHENMFWYRQDPGLGLRLIYFSYDVKMKEKGDIPEGYSVSREKKERFSLILESASTNQTSMYLCASSFPIYRNIPSYEQYFGPGTRLTVT.

This clone occurred a few times. V is TRBV7-3 and J is TRBJ2-1, with unresolved D. The CDR3 has 15 residues. Deletions cut 3 bases from V and 1 base from J, with 10 bases between. CDR1 is SGHTA, CDR2 FQGTGA, per germline. CDR3 in amino acids: CASSLGVGSYNEQFF. CDR3 nucleotide sequence: TGTGCCAGCAGCTTGGGCGTTGGGTCCTACAATGAGCAGTTCTTC. The whole variable domain, filled in from reference TRBV7-3 and TRBJ2-1, reads GAGVSQTPSNKVTEKGKYVELRCDPISGHTALYWYRQSLGQGPEFLIYFQGTGAADDSGLPNDRFFAVRPEGSVSTLKIQRTERGDSAVYLCASSLGVGSYNEQFFGPGTRLTVL.

Of note for this clone: Other DNA sequences in the sample encode the same CDR3. The chain carries TRBV18 and TRBJ1-4, with 7 bases fitting TRBD1. CDR3 length: 14 amino acids. J gave up 3 bases and V 3 bases, and 1 base lay outside the gene matches. Germline CDR1 KGHSH, CDR2 LQKENI. The CDR3 sequence: CASSPTGPNEKLFF. The CDR3 DNA reads as TGTGCCAGCTCACCGACAGGGCCTAATGAAAAACTGTTTTTT.

The chain joins TRBV7-9 to TRBJ1-1; 10 bases align to TRBD1. CDR3 size: 15 residues. Trimming at V came to 3 bases and at J to 7 bases, leaving 8 bases not matched to a gene. Germline V gene lookup returns CDR1 SEHNR and CDR2 FQNEAQ (reference sequence). CDR3 loop: CASSFRTGGKGEAFF. The DNA for the CDR3 is TGTGCCAGCAGCTTCCGGACAGGGGGTAAGGGTGAAGCTTTCTTT.

V usage is TRBV28 and J usage is TRBJ2-3; 15 bases agree with TRBD2. Unmatched junction bases numbered 8, after V lost 3 bases and J lost 4 bases. The CDR3 length is 18 residues. CDR1 MDHEN and CDR2 SYDVKM come from the germline V gene. CDR3 region: CASSFSGLAGGPSDTQYF. The CDR3 coding sequence is TGTGCCAGCAGTTTTAGTGGACTAGCGGGAGGGCCGTCAGATACGCAGTATTTT.